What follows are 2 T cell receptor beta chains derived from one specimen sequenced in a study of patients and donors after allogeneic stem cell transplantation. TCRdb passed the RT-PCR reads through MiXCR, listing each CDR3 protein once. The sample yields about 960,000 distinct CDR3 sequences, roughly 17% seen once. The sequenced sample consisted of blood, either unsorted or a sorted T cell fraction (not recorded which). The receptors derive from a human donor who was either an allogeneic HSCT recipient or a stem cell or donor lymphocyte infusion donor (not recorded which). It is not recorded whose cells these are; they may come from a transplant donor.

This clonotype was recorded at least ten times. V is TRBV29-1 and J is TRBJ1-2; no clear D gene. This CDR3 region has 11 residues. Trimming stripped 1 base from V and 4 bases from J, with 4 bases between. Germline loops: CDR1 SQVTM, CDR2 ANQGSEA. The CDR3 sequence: CSVEVSYGYTF. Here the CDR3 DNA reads TGCAGCGTTGAAGTAAGCTATGGCTACACCTTC.

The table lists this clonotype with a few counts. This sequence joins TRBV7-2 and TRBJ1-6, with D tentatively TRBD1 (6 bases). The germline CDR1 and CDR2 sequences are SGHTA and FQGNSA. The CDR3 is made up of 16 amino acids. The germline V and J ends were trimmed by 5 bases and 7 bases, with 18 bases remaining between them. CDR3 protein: CASSPNSGTSNSPLHF. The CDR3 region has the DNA TGTGCCAGCAGCCCGAATTCCGGGACATCAAATTCACCCCTCCACTTT.